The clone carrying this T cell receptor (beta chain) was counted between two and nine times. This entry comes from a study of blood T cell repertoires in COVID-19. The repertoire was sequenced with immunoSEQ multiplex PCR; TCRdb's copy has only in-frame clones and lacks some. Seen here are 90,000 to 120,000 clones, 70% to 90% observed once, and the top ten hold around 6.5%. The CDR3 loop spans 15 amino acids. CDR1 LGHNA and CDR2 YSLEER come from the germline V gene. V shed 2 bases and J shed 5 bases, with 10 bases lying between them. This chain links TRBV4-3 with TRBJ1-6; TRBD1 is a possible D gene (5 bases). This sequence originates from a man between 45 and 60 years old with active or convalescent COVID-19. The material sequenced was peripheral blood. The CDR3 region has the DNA TGCGCCAGCAGCCAAAGAACAGGCAATAATTCACCCCTCCACTTT. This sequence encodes CASSQRTGNNSPLHF.